This T cell receptor (beta chain) comes out of a study of cytomegalovirus exposure and HLA in healthy donors. Whole-study results and caveats: Sequencing probably produced one cluster of sequence variants that were highly shared.

The study ran its PCR with 60 Vbeta and 13 Jbeta primers. Sequencing used immunoSEQ multiplex PCR; TCRdb keeps in-frame clones, though not all of them. The repertoire holds 130,000 or so clones, with roughly four fifths as singletons. A word on this clone: Its antigen is still unknown.

Germline V gene sequence: CDR1 SGHRS, CDR2 YFSETQ. The V and J ends lost 5 bases and 2 bases respectively, with 16 bases between them. The CDR3 extends over 16 amino acids. The origin of this receptor is a man aged 25 to 45 in good health and CMV-seronegative. The sample consisted of PBMCs. The J gene is TRBJ1-4, the V gene TRBV5-1, with D perhaps matching TRBD1 (6 bases). CDR3 coding DNA: TGCGCCAGCAGAAGAGGGGGGGGCGGGACTAATGAAAAACTGTTTTTT. It specifies CASRRGGGGTNEKLFF.